This T cell receptor beta chain emerged from a study of shared clonotypes between healthy human individuals. About the research overall: Each donor contributed plates that comprised three CD4 naive, three CD4 memory, two CD8 naive and one CD8 memory.

The germline V gene has CDR1 SGHAT and CDR2 FQNNGV. Trimming cost V 6 bases and J 3 bases, with 15 bases left between them. The length of the CDR3 is 14 residues. As originally analysed: Junction-only immunoSEQ sequences carried no quality scores, so filtering differed. The protocol was immunoSEQ multiplex PCR, while the TCRdb copy is restricted to in-frame clones and leaves out a portion. V and J calls plus clone size are reproduced from that table; the DNA served to infer D and trimming. Found here are more than 2 million clones, approximately 94% of them singletons; the top ten hold roughly 0.13%.

The sequenced sample was naive CD4+ T cells sorted from blood. Subset given: CD45RA+ positively selected. This chain links TRBV11-2 with TRBJ2-7, with D perhaps matching TRBD1 (5 bases). This receptor was identified in a man between 18 and 29 years old in good health. CDR3 in DNA: TGTGCCAGCAGGAACGCAGGGATCAACTACGAGCAGTACTTC. Translating gives CASRNAGINYEQYF.